Following are 20 T cell receptor beta chains from one sample sequenced in a study of blood T cell repertoires in COVID-19. Generated by immunoSEQ multiplex PCR, the TCRdb table keeps only in-frame clones and is missing some. The table lists 200,000 to 250,000 clones, 70% to 90% of them singletons. Sample: PBMCs or T cells enriched from blood (not recorded which). These receptors were collected from a woman between 40 and 55 years old with acute COVID-19.

This chain links TRBV5-3 with TRBJ1-5, with 7 bases fitting TRBD1. TRBV5-3 is an open reading frame whose function is uncertain. The CDR3 spans 16 residues. V was clipped by 3 bases and J by 0 bases; unmatched bases: 6. The CDR3 reads CARSSLTGRSNQPQHF. CDR3 DNA sequence: TGTGCCAGAAGCTCCCTGACAGGGCGTAGCAATCAGCCCCAGCATTTT.

The V gene is TRBV24-1, the J gene TRBJ2-1, with TRBD2 identical over 12 bases. V dropped 0 bases and J dropped 7; count of bases not matched to a gene: 6. The CDR3 totals 17 residues. Germline CDR1 and CDR2: KGHDR and SFDVKD. The CDR3 DNA reads as TGTGCCACCAGTGATTTGACAGCTAGCGGGGGGGGAAATGAGCAGTTCTTC. This sequence encodes CATSDLTASGGGNEQFF.

This sequence joins TRBV7-9 and TRBJ1-6; TRBD1 is a possible D gene (5 bases). The germline CDR1 and CDR2 sequences are SEHNR and FQNEAQ (reference sequence). Trimming took off 3 bases at V and 8 bases at J, with 14 bases between the two ends. The CDR3 is 15 amino acids. The CDR3 nucleotides are TGTGCCAGCAGCTTTATGGGGGGTTCGGATTCACCCCTCCACTTT. Amino acids: CASSFMGGSDSPLHF.

CDR3 sequence: CASSQWQGAEVWFRSYEQYV. Here the CDR3 DNA reads TGTGCCAGCAGCCAATGGCAGGGGGCAGAGGTTTGGTTTCGTTCCTACGAGCAGTACGTC. The V and J genes are TRBV3-1 (or the pseudogene TRBV3-2) and TRBJ2-7; TRBD1 aligns across 8 bases. The CDR3 contains 20 residues. J gave up 1 base and V 2 bases, and 19 bases lay outside the gene matches. Germline V gives CDR1 LGHDT, CDR2 YNNKEL (reference sequence).

This clone has at least ten counts. The rearrangement joins TRBV27 to TRBJ2-7; the match to TRBD1 covers 9 bases. The CDR3 loop spans 15 amino acids. The V gene's germline CDR1 is MNHEY and CDR2 SMNVEV (reference sequence). The V and J ends lost 5 bases and 7 bases, in that order; junction bases with no gene match: 12. CDR3 residues: CASSPAGTGLGEQYV. The CDR3 coding sequence is TGTGCCAGCAGTCCGGCCGGGACAGGGCTGGGGGAGCAGTACGTC.

Written as DNA, the CDR3 is TGTGCCAGCTCACCCTTGGGACAGGGTACCGCCGAGCAGTACTTC. Protein product: CASSPLGQGTAEQYF. The V gene is TRBV18, the J gene TRBJ2-7; 9 nucleotides match TRBD1. The length of the CDR3 is 15 residues. Per germline, CDR1 KGHSH and CDR2 LQKENI. V was clipped by 3 bases and J by 6 bases; unmatched bases: 9. The complete variable domain, with remaining parts taken from reference TRBV18 and TRBJ2-7, reads NAGVMQNPRHLVRRRGQEARLRCSPMKGHSHVYWYRQLPEEGLKFMVYLQKENIIDESGMPKERFSAEFPKEGPSILRIQQVVRGDSAAYFCASSPLGQGTAEQYFGPGTRLTVT.

The chain is built from TRBV15 and TRBJ1-1, with D unresolved. Trimming shortened V by 3 bases and J by 3 bases, and 14 bases separated the two germline ends. The CDR3 consists of 15 residues. CDR1 and CDR2 (germline): LNHNV, YYDKDF (reference sequence). CDR3 in amino acids: CATSRSRERYTEAFF. In DNA, the CDR3 is TGTGCCACCAGCAGGTCCCGGGAAAGGTACACTGAAGCTTTCTTT.

This clone was picked up one time. The chain has TRBV19 and TRBJ2-5; 7 positions agree with TRBD1. CDR3 size: 12 residues. V lost 4 bases to trimming and J lost 4 bases; unmatched junction nucleotides: 0. Germline values: CDR1 LNHDA, CDR2 SQIVND (reference sequence). The CDR3 reads CASSTGGETQYF. The DNA for the CDR3 is TGTGCCAGTAGTACAGGGGGAGAGACCCAGTACTTC.

This chain joins TRBV5-1 and TRBJ1-1; 11 nucleotides line up with TRBD1. CDR1 and CDR2 from the germline V gene are SGHRS and YFSETQ. The CDR3 length is 16 residues. Trimming took 4 bases from V and 4 from J; bases not matched to a gene: 9. CDR3 protein: CASSTGQGAFSTEAFF. The CDR3, as DNA: TGCGCCAGCAGCACCGGACAGGGGGCGTTTTCCACTGAAGCTTTCTTT.

This rearrangement joins TRBV18 to TRBJ2-1; maybe TRBD1 (6 bases). The V and J ends lost 0 bases and 6 bases respectively, with 15 bases between them. CDR3 length: 16 residues. Germline CDR1 KGHSH, CDR2 LQKENI. The CDR3 nucleotides read TGTGCCAGCTCACCACCCCGACAGGCCAGCGCCAATGAGCAGTTCTTC. Translation gives CASSPPRQASANEQFF.

The chain links TRBV4-1 to TRBJ1-1; D is uncertain. In germline, CDR1 is MGHRA, CDR2 YSYEKL. Trimming took off 4 bases at V and 1 base at J, with 10 bases between the two ends. This CDR3 contains 14 residues. CDR3 protein: CASSPRDGNTEAFF. The CDR3 DNA reads TGCGCCAGCAGCCCTCGGGATGGGAACACTGAAGCTTTCTTT.

The gene calls are TRBV9 and TRBJ2-1, with a weak D call TRBD2 (6 bases). Germline V lookup: CDR1 SGDLS, CDR2 YYNGEE. This CDR3 has 13 residues. Trimming took 4 bases from V and 12 from J, leaving 17 bases between them. The CDR3 loop is CASSPPGLVTQFF. In DNA, the CDR3 is TGTGCCAGCAGCCCTCCGGGACTTGTGACGCAGTTCTTC. Supplemented by reference TRBV9 and TRBJ2-1, the full variable domain reads DSGVTQTPKHLITATGQRVTLRCSPRSGDLSVYWYQQSLDQGLQFLIQYYNGEERAKGNILERFSAQQFPDLHSELNLSSLELGDSALYFCASSPPGLVTQFFGPGTRLTVL.

This chain uses TRBV6-1 with TRBJ1-1, with 10 bases aligning to TRBD1. The CDR3 extends over 17 amino acids. Germline values: CDR1 MNHNS, CDR2 SASEGT. The ends lost 1 base at V and 0 bases at J; junction bases unmatched: 5. The CDR3 coding sequence is TGTGCCAGCAGTGAAGTAGTCGGGACAGGGGTGAACACTGAAGCTTTCTTT. Its protein product is CASSEVVGTGVNTEAFF.

The chain joins TRBV7-2 to TRBJ2-2, with TRBD1 as a possible D gene (6 bases). The V end was cut by 3 bases, the J end by 1 base, with 15 bases between. There are 17 residues in the CDR3. Germline V gene lookup returns CDR1 SGHTA and CDR2 FQGNSA. In nucleotides, the CDR3 is TGTGCCAGCAGCTTCAAGTATAGGGGGAAGAACACCGGGGAGCTGTTTTTT. Translating it yields CASSFKYRGKNTGELFF.

The V and J genes are TRBV12-5 and TRBJ1-5; D is uncertain. Germline V gene data show CDR1 as LGHNT and CDR2 as FRNRAP. This CDR3 is built from 12 residues. The V end was cut by 4 bases, the J end by 6 bases, with 7 bases between. The CDR3 DNA is TGTGCTAGTGGTTGGGAGACTCAGCCCCAGCATTTT. Its protein is CASGWETQPQHF.

This chain joins TRBV25-1 and TRBJ1-6, with a tentative D call TRBD1 (5 bases). Germline CDR1 MGHDK, CDR2 SYGVNS. The germline V and J ends were trimmed by 4 bases and 11 bases, with 15 bases remaining between them. The CDR3 is 14 amino acids. CDR3 protein: CASSGEAGVAPLHF. In nucleotides, the CDR3 is TGTGCCAGCAGTGGAGAGGCGGGGGTGGCACCCCTCCACTTT.

CDR3 DNA: TGTGCCAGCAGCTTAGTTGCTGCAGGACAGGGGATAGATACGCAGTATTTT. It specifies CASSLVAAGQGIDTQYF. The chain recombines TRBV11-3 with TRBJ2-3, with 9 positions matching TRBD1. V dropped 1 base and J dropped 5; count of bases not matched to a gene: 10. CDR1 and CDR2 from the germline V gene are SGHNT and YENEEA. The CDR3 extends over 17 amino acids.

The chain joins TRBV25-1 to TRBJ2-5; D is ambiguous. The germline V and J ends were trimmed by 0 bases and 9 bases, with 14 bases remaining between them. CDR1 is MGHDK and CDR2 is SYGVNS in the germline V gene. This CDR3 region has 14 residues. The CDR3 nucleotides are TGTGCCAGCAGTGAATACGCGGCCCCGAAGGCCCAGTACTTC. Translated, it gives CASSEYAAPKAQYF. Using reference TRBV25-1 and TRBJ2-5 for the parts outside the CDR3, the full variable domain is EADIYQTPRYLVIGTGKKITLECSQTMGHDKMYWYQQDPGMELHLIHYSYGVNSTEKGDLSSESTVSRIRTEHFPLTLESARPSHTSQYLCASSEYAAPKAQYFGPGTRLLVL.

The rearrangement joins TRBV5-6 to TRBJ1-5, with D maybe TRBD1 (6 bases). Per the germline V gene, CDR1 is SGHDT and CDR2 is YYEEEE. V lost 0 bases and J 6 bases, leaving 13 bases between the germline ends. CDR3 size: 15 residues. The CDR3, as DNA: TGTGCCAGCAGCTTGGGAAGGGGGACGTTTCAGCCCCAGCATTTT. Translation gives CASSLGRGTFQPQHF.

The chain joins TRBV19 to TRBJ1-2; 8 bases are shared with TRBD1. The CDR3 loop spans 16 amino acids. Trimming cost V 5 bases and J 3 bases; bases outside gene matches: 11. Germline V gene sequence: CDR1 LNHDA, CDR2 SQIVND (reference sequence). As DNA, the CDR3 is TGTGCCAGTAGTGGCAATCGCAGGGGGCAGGACTATGGCTACACCTTC. Translation gives CASSGNRRGQDYGYTF.